These 29 T cell receptor beta chains were sequenced from one sample in a study of metastatic and nonmetastatic thyroid tumors. Patients were all untreated before their thyroid surgery. TCRdb reprocessed the PCR reads using MiXCR. The table has approximately 19,000 clones, 30% to 40% seen once. Sequences were obtained from tumor tissue. Source of these receptors: a male donor with papillary thyroid cancer or a benign thyroid nodule (not recorded which). Some clones in this sample may be carry-over from other donors' samples.

The table lists this clone with many counts. The chain is built from TRBV6-1 and TRBJ1-4; weak D call: TRBD1 (5 bases). Looked up from germline, CDR1 is MNHNS and CDR2 is SASEGT. The CDR3 length is 11 residues. V was trimmed by 3 bases and J by 10 bases, leaving 6 bases between them. The CDR3: CASSDGTKLFF. CDR3 bases: TGTGCCAGCAGTGATGGGACAAAACTGTTTTTT.

At least ten counts were recorded for this clone. The chain couples TRBV20-1 to TRBJ2-1, with 9 bases fitting TRBD2. V lost 1 base, J lost 6 bases, and 7 bases stayed unmatched. Germline V gene sequence: CDR1 DFQATT, CDR2 SNEGSKA (reference sequence). This CDR3 is built from 15 residues. This CDR3 reads CSARGGREGLNEQFF. As DNA, the CDR3 is TGCAGTGCTAGAGGGGGGCGGGAGGGCCTCAATGAGCAGTTCTTC.

This chain joins TRBV24-1 and TRBJ2-2; 8 nucleotides agree with TRBD1. This CDR3 is 13 amino acids long. The germline gives CDR1 KGHDR, CDR2 SFDVKD. Germline trimming cut 11 bases from V and 4 bases from J; bases unmatched to any gene: 5. DNA for the CDR3: TGTGCCATACGACAGGGGAGCACCGGGGAGCTGTTTTTT. Translated: CAIRQGSTGELFF.

The chain carries TRBV7-8 and TRBJ2-7, with a tentative D call TRBD2 (5 bases). CDR3 length: 14 residues. With 1 base removed from V and 2 bases from J, the gap between germline ends came to 9 bases. The germline V gene has CDR1 SGHVS and CDR2 FQNEAQ. CDR3 loop: CASSLGAATYEQYF. The CDR3 nucleotides are TGTGCCAGCAGCTTAGGAGCGGCGACCTACGAGCAGTACTTC.

This chain connects TRBV20-1 to TRBJ2-7; the match to TRBD2 covers 12 bases. The trim removed 5 bases at V and 0 bases at J, leaving 14 bases unmatched. The CDR3 sequence is 18 residues long. Germline loops: CDR1 DFQATT, CDR2 SNEGSKA (reference sequence). CDR3 residues: CSAPHPGLAGRLSYEQYF. CDR3 DNA sequence: TGCAGTGCTCCACACCCGGGACTAGCGGGCCGACTCTCCTACGAGCAGTACTTC.

The CDR3 here is CSARAPGFNTEAFF. The CDR3 DNA reads TGCAGTGCTAGAGCCCCAGGTTTTAACACTGAAGCTTTCTTT. The V call is TRBV20-1, the J call TRBJ1-1; D is ambiguous. Looked up from germline, CDR1 is DFQATT and CDR2 is SNEGSKA (reference sequence). This CDR3 comprises 14 residues. V was clipped by 1 base and J by 2 bases, with 11 bases between them.

Details on this clone: Relative to the germline gene, one junction end is altered; a read error may explain this. The rearrangement uses TRBV30 and TRBJ2-7; D is ambiguous. This CDR3 has 11 residues. The germline V gene has CDR1 GTSNPN and CDR2 SVGIG (reference sequence). The CDR3 nucleotides are TGTGCATGGAGTGTTCACGACGAGCAGTCCTTC. As protein: CAWSVHDEQSF.

This clone turned up a few times. V usage is TRBV28 and J usage is TRBJ2-3, with 10 bases matching TRBD2. Germline CDR1 and CDR2: MDHEN and SYDVKM. This CDR3 comprises 15 residues. Trimming took 6 bases from V and 3 from J; bases not matched to a gene: 6. CDR3 DNA sequence: TGTGCCAGCAGCCCCGGGACTAGCGTAACAGATACGCAGTATTTT. Translated, it gives CASSPGTSVTDTQYF.

This chain connects TRBV20-1 to TRBJ2-7, with TRBD2 identical over 11 bases. Trimming cost V 3 bases and J 3 bases; bases outside gene matches: 10. The germline V gene has CDR1 DFQATT and CDR2 SNEGSKA (reference sequence). This CDR3 contains 16 residues. CDR3 DNA sequence: TGCAGTGCTAGGCAACATAGCGGGAGGGCCGTCTACGAGCAGTACTTC. Translating gives CSARQHSGRAVYEQYF.

The sample holds many counts of this clone. This chain joins TRBV20-1 and TRBJ1-1; 10 bases are a match to TRBD1. V lost 6 bases, J lost 1 base, and 14 bases stayed unmatched. CDR1 is DFQATT and CDR2 is SNEGSKA in the germline V gene (reference sequence). There are 17 residues in the CDR3. CDR3 residues: CSAEGTGAPRGNTEAFF. For the CDR3, the DNA is TGCAGTGCAGAAGGGACAGGGGCCCCGCGGGGGAACACTGAAGCTTTCTTT.

This clone is a singleton in its sample. The chain carries TRBV18 and TRBJ1-4; D gene uncertain. Germline loops: CDR1 KGHSH, CDR2 LQKENI. CDR3 length: 14 residues. V lost 3 bases, J lost 0 bases, and 5 bases lay in between. CDR3 coding DNA: TGTGCCAGCTCACCGGGTGCAACTAATGAAAAACTGTTTTTT. Encoded protein: CASSPGATNEKLFF.

The chain is built from TRBV6-1 and TRBJ1-2; D ambiguous. Trimming cost V 10 bases and J 8 bases, with 14 bases left between them. CDR1 and CDR2 from the germline V gene are MNHNS and SASEGT. The CDR3 consists of 11 residues. As DNA, the CDR3 is TGTGCCATAACTTGTCTATGGGGCTACACCTTC. It translates to CAITCLWGYTF.

This clone has at least ten counts. The genes are TRBV5-1 and TRBJ2-2; TRBD1 matches at 8 bases. The CDR3 sequence is 15 residues long. Germline lookup yields CDR1 SGHRS and CDR2 YFSETQ. Trimming cost V 6 bases and J 7 bases; bases outside gene matches: 11. CDR3 in amino acids: CASTRGTGVIGELFF. As DNA, the CDR3 is TGCGCCAGCACTCGCGGGACAGGAGTAATCGGGGAGCTGTTTTTT.

The chain links TRBV10-3 to TRBJ2-7; D might be TRBD2 (6 bases). CDR3 length: 12 amino acids. Trimming cost V 3 bases and J 5 bases, with 8 bases left between them. The V gene's germline CDR1 is ENHRY and CDR2 SYGVKD. In nucleotides, the CDR3 is TGTGCCATCAGTGACGCGGGACACGAGCAGTACTTC. Translated, it gives CAISDAGHEQYF.

The rearrangement links TRBV28 to TRBJ1-1, with D perhaps matching TRBD1 (5 bases). The CDR3 runs 14 residues. Germline V gene lookup returns CDR1 MDHEN and CDR2 SYDVKM. V was clipped by 5 bases and J by 11 bases, with 21 bases between them. The CDR3 region is CASSIGAIPLGAFF. The CDR3 region has the DNA TGTGCCAGCAGTATCGGGGCCATACCCCTGGGGGCTTTCTTT. Looking up the rest from reference TRBV28 and TRBJ1-1 gives the full variable domain: DVKVTQSSRYLVKRTGEKVFLECVQDMDHENMFWYRQDPGLGLRLIYFSYDVKMKEKGDIPEGYSVSREKKERFSLILESASTNQTSMYLCASSIGAIPLGAFFGQGTRLTVV.

This clone ranks as medium-sized. One end of the junction fails to match germline, which may point to a read error. This chain links TRBV20-1 with TRBJ1-1, with a possible D match to TRBD1 (5 bases). Germline values: CDR1 DFQATT, CDR2 SNEGSKA (reference sequence). This CDR3 is 14 amino acids long. CDR3: CSAGDMTANTEAFF. Written as DNA, the CDR3 is TGCAGTGCTGGAGATATGACAGCGAACACTGAAGCTTTCTTT.

This clone came up many times. This chain links TRBV7-2 with TRBJ2-2; no firm D call. Germline CDR1 is SGHTA and CDR2 is FQGNSA. V lost 5 bases to trimming and J lost 5 bases, with 9 bases between them. CDR3 length equals 13 residues. The CDR3 nucleotides are TGTGCCAGCAGCCTTAGAAGAACCGGGGAGCTGTTTTTT. Translating it yields CASSLRRTGELFF. Full variable domain (rest looked up from reference TRBV7-2 and TRBJ2-2): GAGVSQSPSNKVTEKGKDVELRCDPISGHTALYWYRQSLGQGLEFLIYFQGNSAPDKSGLPSDRFSAERTGGSVSTLTIQRTQQEDSAVYLCASSLRRTGELFFGEGSRLTVL.

This chain connects TRBV30 to TRBJ2-3; D is unresolved. Trimming removed 4 bases at V and 5 bases at J, with 16 bases between. CDR3 length equals 14 residues. Looked up from germline, CDR1 is GTSNPN and CDR2 is SVGIG (reference sequence). This CDR3 is CAWILAGRLDTQYF. The CDR3 DNA is TGTGCCTGGATACTGGCCGGGCGCCTAGATACGCAGTATTTT.

This clone is labeled medium-sized. The chain employs TRBV20-1 and TRBJ2-3, with TRBD2 matching 8 bases. The CDR3 totals 13 residues. CDR1 and CDR2 (germline): DFQATT, SNEGSKA (reference sequence). The J segment lost 2 bases and the V segment lost 6 bases, leaving 4 bases of the junction unmatched. The CDR3 is CSAQRENTDTQYF. The CDR3 nucleotides are TGCAGTGCACAGCGGGAGAACACAGATACGCAGTATTTT.

This clone was counted ten times or more. The gene calls are TRBV9 and TRBJ2-1; 7 bases line up with TRBD2. The CDR3 totals 15 residues. Germline values: CDR1 SGDLS, CDR2 YYNGEE. V dropped 4 bases and J dropped 6; count of bases not matched to a gene: 10. The CDR3 sequence is CASSPQAGGSNEQFF. CDR3 nucleotides: TGTGCCAGCAGCCCCCAGGCAGGCGGGAGCAATGAGCAGTTCTTC.

About this clone itself: Since a much larger clone is just one base distant, this may be a read error. This chain joins TRBV20-1 and TRBJ1-1; D is uncertain. This CDR3 contains 13 residues. Germline V gives CDR1 DFQATT, CDR2 SNEGSKA (reference sequence). The CDR3 loop is CSARDGMNTEALF. The CDR3, as DNA: TGCAGTGCTAGAGATGGGATGAACACTGAAGCTTTATTT.

This clone has ten or more counts. This chain joins TRBV28 and TRBJ1-3; 7 nucleotides align to TRBD1. The CDR3 loop spans 16 amino acids. After removal of 4 bases from V and 5 bases from J, the junction contained 11 bases not matched to a gene. The V gene's germline CDR1 is MDHEN and CDR2 SYDVKM. CDR3 sequence (DNA): TGTGCCAGCAGTTCCAGGGGCAGGGGGGATAGAAACACCATATATTTT. Protein: CASSSRGRGDRNTIYF.

In its sample, this clone was seen many times. The chain couples TRBV5-1 to TRBJ2-3; 9 nucleotides align to TRBD2. V shed 3 bases and J 4 bases; nucleotides not matched to a gene: 9. There are 16 residues in the CDR3. Germline lookup yields CDR1 SGHRS and CDR2 YFSETQ. CDR3: CASSSERLAVSDTQYF. CDR3 bases: TGCGCCAGCAGCTCTGAGAGACTAGCGGTATCAGATACGCAGTATTTT.

The chain is built from TRBV5-1 and TRBJ2-7; no definite D call. Germline V lookup: CDR1 SGHRS, CDR2 YFSETQ. Between the trimmed V and J ends, which lost 0 bases and 0 bases, there was a span of 10 bases. The CDR3 is 15 residues long. The CDR3 loop reads CASSLEAGFSYEQYF. In DNA form, the CDR3 reads TGCGCCAGCAGCTTGGAGGCAGGCTTCTCCTACGAGCAGTACTTC.

The sample holds a few counts of this clone. This sequence joins TRBV24-1 and TRBJ2-5, with D possibly TRBD1 on 7 matching bases. The CDR3 totals 13 residues. V shed 4 bases and J shed 13 bases, with 18 bases lying between them. CDR1 and CDR2 (germline): KGHDR, SFDVKD. The DNA for the CDR3 is TGTGCCACCAGTGACAGGGGGGTTGGGAACCGGTACTTC. Protein: CATSDRGVGNRYF.

Ten or more counts support this clone. This chain connects TRBV9 to TRBJ2-1, with 11 bases identical to TRBD2. This CDR3 region has 16 residues. Trimming at V came to 4 bases and at J to 9 bases, leaving 12 bases not matched to a gene. Germline V gene lookup returns CDR1 SGDLS and CDR2 YYNGEE. CDR3 DNA: TGTGCCAGCAGCACCCAGACTAGCGGGAAGGTCAGTGAGCAGTTCTTC. Protein product: CASSTQTSGKVSEQFF.

This clone was counted a single time. The genes are TRBV4-1 and TRBJ2-7; a weak D match, TRBD2 (6 bases). Trimming removed 1 base from V and 2 bases from J, with 6 bases in between. The CDR3 runs 13 residues. From germline, CDR1 is MGHRA and CDR2 YSYEKL. This CDR3 reads CASSQGTTYEQYF. As DNA, the CDR3 is TGCGCCAGCAGCCAAGGGACTACCTACGAGCAGTACTTC.

The genes are TRBV24-1 and TRBJ2-3; TRBD1 matches at 7 bases. In germline, CDR1 is KGHDR, CDR2 SFDVKD. The CDR3 length is 16 residues. V lost 10 bases, J lost 5 bases, and 17 bases stayed unmatched. The CDR3 bases are TGTGCCACGAGCCCCACCGGGACAGTGGCCCTAGATACGCAGTATTTT. Its protein product is CATSPTGTVALDTQYF.

The chain carries TRBV4-2 and TRBJ1-1; TRBD1 agrees at 7 bases. V shed 0 bases, J shed 2 bases, and the junction held 6 bases outside the gene matches. Germline CDR1 LGHNA, CDR2 YNFKEQ. CDR3 size: 16 residues. Here the CDR3 reads CASSQDWAGGNTEAFF. The CDR3 bases are TGTGCCAGCAGCCAAGATTGGGCAGGGGGAAACACTGAAGCTTTCTTT.